These 28 T cell receptor beta chains were all obtained from the same sample, sequenced in a study of OX40 agonist ivuxolimab in advanced cancers. Measured with immunoSEQ multiplex PCR; TCRdb has only the in-frame clones, and not every one. The sample records tens of thousands of clones, approximately 81% being singletons. Sample: CD4+ or CD8+ T cells sorted from blood, taken in a trial of the OX40 agonist ivuxolimab. These TCRs come from an adult with an advanced solid tumor such as melanoma, head and neck, liver or kidney cancer.

CDR3: CASTIADEQFF. CDR3 DNA: TGTGCCAGCACCATAGCAGATGAGCAGTTCTTC. The chain joins TRBV5-6 to TRBJ2-1; D not resolved. CDR3 length: 11 residues. CDR1 is SGHDT and CDR2 is YYEEEE in the germline V gene. V gave up 6 bases and J gave up 8 bases, with 9 bases separating them.

The chain is built from TRBV5-3 and TRBJ2-7, with D possibly being TRBD1 (7 bases). TRBV5-3 is marked as an open reading frame, function uncertain. Between the trimmed V and J ends, which lost 3 bases and 4 bases, there was a span of 35 bases. This CDR3 is built from 21 residues. The CDR3 region has the DNA TGTGCCAGAAGCTACGGTCAGGGGGGAGCCTGCGGCTGCGGCGGTGGATACGAGCAGTACGTC. It yields the protein CARSYGQGGACGCGGGYEQYV.

This sequence joins TRBV5-1 and TRBJ1-1; D remains unclear. CDR1 and CDR2 from the germline V gene are SGHRS and YFSETQ. The CDR3 is made up of 14 amino acids. With 0 bases removed from V and 1 base from J, the gap between germline ends came to 7 bases. The CDR3 nucleotides read TGCGCCAGCAGCTTGGGACCAACGAACACTGAAGCTTTCTTT. This gives the protein CASSLGPTNTEAFF.

This sequence joins TRBV2 and TRBJ2-5; D unclear. The better agreement between TRBJ2-7 and the DNA end casts doubt on the J call. The CDR3 has 12 residues. Per germline, CDR1 SNHLY and CDR2 FYNNEI. In DNA, the CDR3 is TGTGCCAGCAGCGCACTCATCTACGAGCAGTACTTC. It codes for CASSALIYEQYF.

A few counts support this clone. This chain links TRBV4-2 with TRBJ1-2; D possibly corresponds to TRBD1 (6 bases). From germline, CDR1 is LGHNA and CDR2 YNFKEQ. With 2 bases removed from V and 0 bases from J, the gap between germline ends came to 7 bases. The CDR3 has 14 residues. The DNA of the CDR3 is TGTGCCAGCAGCCAAAGGACAGCTAACTATGGCTACACCTTC. Its protein is CASSQRTANYGYTF.

The rearrangement links TRBV7-2 to TRBJ2-1; possible D gene TRBD2, 5 bases. The germline CDR1 and CDR2 sequences are SGHTA and FQGNSA. This CDR3 spans 13 amino acids. V was trimmed by 3 bases and J by 6 bases, leaving 9 bases between them. CDR3 region: CASSFVRGNEQFF. The DNA of the CDR3 is TGTGCCAGCAGCTTCGTCCGGGGCAATGAGCAGTTCTTC.

The chain recombines TRBV15 with TRBJ2-1, with D possibly being TRBD2 (6 bases). The CDR3 covers 18 residues. The germline gives CDR1 LNHNV, CDR2 YYDKDF (reference sequence). V was trimmed by 1 base and J by 4 bases, leaving 20 bases between them. This CDR3 is CATSRGGLAFKQYNEQFF. The CDR3 nucleotides are TGTGCCACCAGCAGAGGAGGGCTAGCGTTCAAACAATACAATGAGCAGTTCTTC.

The chain links TRBV9 to TRBJ2-3; a weak D match, TRBD2 (5 bases). V dropped 7 bases and J dropped 4 bases, with 7 bases sitting between them. Germline V gene sequence: CDR1 SGDLS, CDR2 YYNGEE. The CDR3 spans 11 residues. DNA of the CDR3: TGTGCCAGCGGAGCGGCAGATACGCAGTATTTT. Its translation is CASGAADTQYF.

The chain joins TRBV5-6 to TRBJ1-1; D uncertain. The V end lost 0 bases, the J end lost 0 bases, and 9 bases lay between the germline ends. Germline CDR1 and CDR2: SGHDT and YYEEEE. CDR3 length: 15 amino acids. The CDR3 here is CASSLEQYMNTEAFF. The CDR3 DNA follows: TGTGCCAGCAGCTTGGAGCAGTACATGAACACTGAAGCTTTCTTT.

V and J are TRBV18 and TRBJ1-1; D is ambiguous. V was pared by 4 bases and J by 3 bases, with 12 bases between. The CDR3 is made up of 14 amino acids. In germline, CDR1 is KGHSH, CDR2 LQKENI. As DNA, the CDR3 is TGTGCCAGCTCACGAGAAGATAAAGACACTGAAGCTTTCTTT. Translated, it gives CASSREDKDTEAFF.

The CDR3 loop is CASSIAPVSNQPQHF. CDR3 sequence (DNA): TGTGCCAGTAGTATCGCCCCTGTAAGCAATCAGCCCCAGCATTTT. This rearrangement joins TRBV19 to TRBJ1-5; unclear D gene. Germline V lookup: CDR1 LNHDA, CDR2 SQIVND (reference sequence). The CDR3 covers 15 residues. Trimming removed 3 bases at V and 1 base at J, with 10 bases between.

The chain recombines TRBV2 with TRBJ1-1; 9 bases agree with TRBD1. Trimming at V came to 7 bases and at J to 6 bases, leaving 9 bases not matched to a gene. Germline CDR1 and CDR2: SNHLY and FYNNEI. This CDR3 has 14 amino acids. Here the CDR3 reads CASNLQGAEAEAFF. The CDR3 coding sequence is TGTGCCAGCAACCTACAGGGGGCGGAGGCTGAAGCTTTCTTT.

The CDR3 DNA reads TGTGCCAGCAGTCCCCTCCCCAGGGTGAATTCACCCCTCCACTTT. Encoded protein: CASSPLPRVNSPLHF. The chain joins TRBV27 to TRBJ1-6, with D tentatively TRBD1 (5 bases). The CDR3 totals 15 residues. Germline-derived CDR1 and CDR2 are MNHEY and SMNVEV (reference sequence). V was clipped by 5 bases and J by 7 bases, with 15 bases between them.

This chain connects TRBV7-2 to TRBJ1-1, with D tentatively TRBD1 (5 bases). Between the trimmed V and J ends, which lost 1 base and 5 bases, there was a span of 11 bases. Germline-derived CDR1 and CDR2 are SGHTA and FQGNSA. This CDR3 is 14 amino acids long. This CDR3 is CASSLVQGGTEAFF. The CDR3 DNA reads as TGTGCCAGCAGCTTAGTTCAGGGAGGGACTGAAGCTTTCTTT.

V is TRBV27 and J is TRBJ2-5; 7 nucleotides agree with TRBD1. This CDR3 comprises 13 residues. CDR1 MNHEY and CDR2 SMNVEV come from the germline V gene (reference sequence). Germline trimming cut 5 bases from V and 5 bases from J; bases unmatched to any gene: 5. CDR3 bases: TGTGCCAGCAGTCGAAAACAGGGGGAGACCCAGTACTTC. Protein: CASSRKQGETQYF.

On this clone itself: Relative to the germline gene, one junction end is altered; a read error may explain this. The chain carries TRBV9 and TRBJ1-2; unclear D gene. The length of the CDR3 is 11 residues. Germline assignment: CDR1 SGDLS and CDR2 YYNGEE. In nucleotides, the CDR3 is TGTGCCACCAGCGGTAATGGTGGCTACACCTTC. Protein product: CATSGNGGYTF.

The chain has TRBV5-1 and TRBJ2-5, with D uncertain. This CDR3 region has 13 residues. Trimming stripped 0 bases from V and 5 bases from J, with 8 bases between. Germline V gene lookup returns CDR1 SGHRS and CDR2 YFSETQ. The CDR3 DNA reads as TGCGCCAGCAGCTTGGTGCCTATGGAGACCCAGTACTTC. This gives the protein CASSLVPMETQYF.

This clone was picked up a small number of times. V gene TRBV7-2 combines with J gene TRBJ2-1; D ambiguous. Trimming removed 1 base at V and 8 bases at J, with 9 bases between. Germline-derived CDR1 and CDR2 are SGHTA and FQGNSA. The CDR3 totals 13 residues. CDR3 nucleotide sequence: TGTGCCAGCAGCTTAGAACGATCCGATGAGCAGTTCTTC. Translating it yields CASSLERSDEQFF.

This chain connects TRBV6-6 to TRBJ2-7; possible D gene TRBD1, 6 bases. Trimming pared 6 bases from V and 3 bases from J, leaving 9 bases between. Germline V gene data show CDR1 as MNHNY and CDR2 as SVGAGI (reference sequence). CDR3 length: 12 residues. The CDR3 reads CASRQGNYEQYV. DNA for the CDR3: TGTGCCAGCAGACAGGGAAACTACGAGCAGTACGTC.

This clone is medium-sized (0.01 to 0.1%) by share. The V gene is TRBV11-2, the J gene TRBJ1-2, with unresolved D. The CDR3 spans 13 residues. Between the trimmed V and J ends, which lost 1 base and 0 bases, there was a span of 3 bases. In germline, CDR1 is SGHAT, CDR2 FQNNGV. The CDR3 is CASSLAANYGYTF. The CDR3 nucleotides read TGTGCCAGCAGCTTAGCAGCTAACTATGGCTACACCTTC.

J is TRBJ2-2 and V is TRBV18; 10 nucleotides align to TRBD2. J lost 1 base, V lost 6 bases, and 5 bases had no gene match. Germline CDR1 is KGHSH and CDR2 is LQKENI. The CDR3 consists of 16 residues. The CDR3 protein is CASSGLAIMNTGELFF. The CDR3 DNA is TGTGCCAGCTCGGGACTAGCGATCATGAACACCGGGGAGCTGTTTTTT. The full variable domain, with the rest looked up from reference TRBV18 and TRBJ2-2, is NAGVMQNPRHLVRRRGQEARLRCSPMKGHSHVYWYRQLPEEGLKFMVYLQKENIIDESGMPKERFSAEFPKEGPSILRIQQVVRGDSAAYFCASSGLAIMNTGELFFGEGSRLTVL.

The DNA of the CDR3 is TGTGCCAGCTCACAATCCCGGGACGGACACAATGAGCAGTTCTTC. Protein product: CASSQSRDGHNEQFF. The V and J genes are TRBV18 and TRBJ2-1; D is possibly TRBD1 or TRBD2 (5 bases each). This CDR3 is built from 15 residues. Trimming shortened V by 4 bases and J by 5 bases, and 15 bases separated the two germline ends. Germline lookup yields CDR1 KGHSH and CDR2 LQKENI.

The chain carries TRBV18 and TRBJ2-5; D unresolved. V lost 1 base, J lost 5 bases, and 8 bases lay in between. CDR1 and CDR2 from the germline V gene are KGHSH and LQKENI. The CDR3 is 13 residues long. CDR3 region: CASSPRLRETQYF. CDR3 coding DNA: TGTGCCAGCTCACCACGTTTGAGGGAGACCCAGTACTTC.

The chain joins TRBV4-1 to TRBJ1-1; no firm D call. V was shortened by 0 bases and J by 6 bases, with 26 bases between the two germline ends. CDR3 length equals 19 residues. Germline V lookup: CDR1 MGHRA, CDR2 YSYEKL. CDR3 sequence (DNA): TGCGCCAGCAGCCAAGACCTTTTTGGACTGCTCAGAAAGGGATCTGAAGCTTTCTTT. Translation gives CASSQDLFGLLRKGSEAFF.

This chain uses TRBV9 with TRBJ2-2; 9 nucleotides agree with TRBD1. CDR3 size: 17 residues. Germline V gives CDR1 SGDLS, CDR2 YYNGEE. Germline trimming cut 4 bases from V and 4 bases from J; bases unmatched to any gene: 11. CDR3 in DNA: TGTGCCAGCAGCCGAATTACCGGGACAGGGCCCACCGGGGAGCTGTTTTTT. This translates into CASSRITGTGPTGELFF.

The genes are TRBV7-9 and TRBJ1-4; 12 bases are a match to TRBD1. V was clipped by 5 bases and J by 8 bases; unmatched bases: 6. The CDR3 runs to 15 residues. Looked up from germline, CDR1 is SEHNR and CDR2 is FQNEAQ (reference sequence). The CDR3 reads CASSQLGTGGEKLFF. Written as DNA, the CDR3 is TGTGCCAGCAGCCAGCTCGGGACAGGGGGCGAAAAACTGTTTTTT.

The chain recombines TRBV2 with TRBJ1-3; possibly TRBD1 for D (5 bases). This CDR3 comprises 12 residues. Per the germline V gene, CDR1 is SNHLY and CDR2 is FYNNEI. Trimming removed 9 bases from V and 3 bases from J, with 9 bases in between. This CDR3 reads CASQGIGNTIYF. In DNA form, the CDR3 reads TGTGCCAGTCAGGGAATTGGAAACACCATATATTTT. Complete variable domain (other parts from reference TRBV2 and TRBJ1-3): EPEVTQTPSHQVTQMGQEVILRCVPISNHLYFYWYRQILGQKVEFLVSFYNNEISEKSEIFDDQFSVERPDGSNFTLKIRSTKLEDSAMYFCASQGIGNTIYFGEGSWLTVV.

The J gene is TRBJ2-1, the V gene TRBV5-1; possible D gene TRBD2, 5 bases. CDR1 is SGHRS, CDR2 YFSETQ, per germline. V was cut by 2 bases and J by 7 bases, with 13 bases left in between. This CDR3 is 14 amino acids long. The CDR3 DNA reads TGCGCCAGCAGCTTAGGGAGTCTAGGGAATGAGCAGTTCTTC. Protein product: CASSLGSLGNEQFF.